These 3 T cell receptor beta chains were all obtained from the same sample, sequenced in a study of CXCR3-negative and CXCR3-positive naive CD8 T cells. UMI-labeled 5' RACE TRB cDNA libraries were prepared from the cells. TCRdb reanalyzed the 5' RACE reads, giving one entry per CDR3 protein sequence and no DNA. The listing contains about 90,000 distinct CDR3 sequences. The sample was naive CXCR3- CD8+ T cells from blood. The sample's subset: CD45RO-CCR7+CD27+CD95- naive CD8+ T cells lacking CXCR3 (TNR3-). The source of these receptors is a human donor in good health. Some clones in this sample may be carry-over from other donors' samples.

V usage is TRBV2 and J usage is TRBJ2-7; TCRdb outputs TRBD2, but without DNA this stays unchecked. The germline V gene has CDR1 SNHLY and CDR2 FYNNEI. The CDR3 length is 12 residues. The CDR3: CASLGRHYEQYF.

The V gene is TRBV15, the J gene TRBJ1-2; TCRdb reports TRBD1, a call that lacks DNA to check it against. There are 18 residues in the CDR3. Germline V gene sequence: CDR1 LNHNV, CDR2 YYDKDF (reference sequence). The CDR3 region is CATSPSPPTWTGDYGYTF.

The chain employs TRBV2 and TRBJ2-2; TCRdb designates TRBD2, a call that cannot be tested without DNA. The germline V gene encodes CDR1 SNHLY and CDR2 FYNNEI. There are 14 residues in the CDR3. The CDR3 region is CASSPRWRPGELFF.